This is a list of T cell receptor beta chains from one sample in a study of beta chain features in type 1 diabetes. The assay was immunoSEQ multiplex PCR, and TCRdb's table has in-frame clones only and misses some. The sample yields some 240,000 clones, around 9.9% seen once. The sequenced material came from central memory CD4+ T cells from blood. Every receptor here comes from a man younger than 35 in good health. Each CDR3 is given with its conserved first and last residue. D genes are given only for firm matches. A clone size is listed for some rows: how often the clone was seen (once, few, many), or a class if it is expanded.

abundance	j_gene	d_gene	v_gene	CDR3nt	CDR3aa
few	TRBJ2-3	TRBD2	TRBV6-1	TGTGCCAGCAGTGAGCTAAGTGCGGGAGCCACAGATACGCAGTATTTT	CASSELSAGATDTQYF
-	TRBJ2-3	-	TRBV7-8	TGTGCCAGCAGCTTGGGACCAGGGGCAGATACGCAGTATTTT	CASSLGPGADTQYF
few	TRBJ1-5	TRBD1	TRBV7-3	TGTGCCAGCAGCTTAGGACAGGGGATAAAACAGGGCAATCAGCCCCAGCATTTT	CASSLGQGIKQGNQPQHF
many	TRBJ2-2	-	TRBV27	TGTGCCAGCACCCCCACCGGGACACCGGTAACCGGGGAGCTGTTTTTT	CASTPTGTPVTGELFF
-	TRBJ2-1	TRBD1	TRBV27	TGTGCCAGCAGTACCGGACAGGGGGAAAGTGAGCAGTTCTTC	CASSTGQGESEQFF
-	TRBJ1-4	TRBD1	TRBV30	TGTGCCTGGAGTACAGGGGGAGGCGAAAAACTGTTTTTT	CAWSTGGGEKLFF
-	TRBJ2-5	-	TRBV5-1	TGCGCCAGCAGCACGAACGGGGGACCCACAGGCGGGACCCAGTACTTC	CASSTNGGPTGGTQYF
few	TRBJ2-7	-	TRBV7-9	TGTGCCAGCAGCTCTAGATACGAGCAGTACTTC	CASSSRYEQYF
-	TRBJ2-5	TRBD1	TRBV11-2	TGTGCCAGCAGCTTAGGAGCGGACAGGGGGGGGGAGACCCAGTACTTC	CASSLGADRGGETQYF
few	TRBJ2-1	-	TRBV7-9	TGTGCCAGCAGCTTAGTCGGGGTCAATGAGCAGTTCTTC	CASSLVGVNEQFF
few	TRBJ2-3	-	TRBV7-2	TGTGCCAGCAGCCTGCGGGTCTCTAGCACAGATACGCAGTATTTT	CASSLRVSSTDTQYF
once	TRBJ2-7	TRBD2	TRBV7-8	TGTGCCAGCAGCATGGGACTAGCCGTTGCCTACGAGCAGTACTTC	CASSMGLAVAYEQYF
-	TRBJ2-1	TRBD2	TRBV7-2	TGTGCCAGCAGCAATGACGGACTAGCGGGGTGGGAGCAGTTCTTC	CASSNDGLAGWEQFF
few	TRBJ2-3	-	TRBV9	TGTGCCAGCAGCGTAGAACCGGACATAGATACGCAGTATTTT	CASSVEPDIDTQYF
many	TRBJ2-7	-	TRBV7-2	TGTGCCAGCAGCTTAGAAGACAGCTACGAGCAGTACTTC	CASSLEDSYEQYF
few	TRBJ2-4	TRBD2	TRBV28	TGTGCCAGCAGTCCGAGCGGGATGGCCAAAAACATTCAGTACTTC	CASSPSGMAKNIQYF
-	TRBJ2-7	-	TRBV23-1	TGCGCCAGCAGTCAAGGGGTTCCCTACGAGCAGTACTTC	CASSQGVPYEQYF
-	TRBJ2-6	TRBD2	TRBV7-2	TGTGCCAGCGGAATAGCGGGAGGGCCGTCTGGGGCCAACGTCCTGACTTTC	CASGIAGGPSGANVLTF
few	TRBJ2-5	-	TRBV5-1	TGCGCCAGCAGCTTGAACGGGGGCAGTGGGGAGACCCAGTACTTC	CASSLNGGSGETQYF
few	TRBJ1-2	-	TRBV19	TGTGCCAGTAGTATGGGCAGCCAAACCTATGGCTACACCTTC	CASSMGSQTYGYTF
once	TRBJ1-2	-	TRBV20-1	TGCAGTGCCTACTTCGGGGCAGCTTCCACCTTC	CSAYFGAASTF
-	TRBJ2-4	-	TRBV29-1	TGCAGCGGCCGCGCTAGGGCAGGGAACATTCAGTACTTC	CSGRARAGNIQYF
few	TRBJ2-5	TRBD2	TRBV5-4	TGTGCCAGCAGCTCGCCTGGGAGGGCCCAAGAGACCCAGTACTTC	CASSSPGRAQETQYF
-	TRBJ2-1	-	TRBV7-3	TGTGCCAGCAGCTTAGTAGGACGTGGTGGTGAGCAGTTCTTC	CASSLVGRGGEQFF
-	TRBJ2-5	TRBD1	TRBV9	TGTGCCAGCAGCATCAGGGGGCTAGGCCAAGAGACCCAGTACTTC	CASSIRGLGQETQYF
-	TRBJ2-5	-	TRBV19	TGTGCCAGTAGTACAGGGATCCGCGAGACCCAGTACTTC	CASSTGIRETQYF
-	TRBJ2-5	-	TRBV5-1	TGCGCCAGCAGCTTGAAAGAGACCCAGTACTTC	CASSLKETQYF
many	TRBJ1-2	-	TRBV30	TGTGCCTGCTCGACCCGGGGAGGCTATGGCTACACCTTC	CACSTRGGYGYTF
many	TRBJ2-7	TRBD2	TRBV28	TGTGCCAGCAGTGCTCCGGGACTAGCGAACTACGAGCAGTACTTC	CASSAPGLANYEQYF
-	TRBJ2-3	-	TRBV7-2	TGTGCCAGCAGTTTGGGCCTTAACACAGATACGCAGTATTTT	CASSLGLNTDTQYF
-	TRBJ2-3	TRBD2	TRBV30	TGTGCCTGGAGTAGGGTGACTAGCGCAGATACGCAGTATTTT	CAWSRVTSADTQYF
few	TRBJ1-1	-	TRBV6-5	TGTGCCAGCAGCTTCGTTCAGGGAAGCACTGAAGCTTTCTTT	CASSFVQGSTEAFF
-	TRBJ2-1	-	TRBV30	TGTGCCTGGAGTGTCGGGGCCAGCTTTAATGAGCAGTTCTTC	CAWSVGASFNEQFF
few	TRBJ1-1	-	TRBV7-9	TGTGCCAGCAGCCGACAGGCAAACACTGAAGCTTTCTTT	CASSRQANTEAFF
few	TRBJ1-1	TRBD1	TRBV30	TGTGCCTGGCGACAGGGGGCAAGAAACACTGAAGCTTTCTTT	CAWRQGARNTEAFF
-	TRBJ1-1	-	TRBV7-2	TGTGCCAGCAGCTTAGGCTGGAACACTGAAGCTTTCTTT	CASSLGWNTEAFF
few	TRBJ2-2	-	TRBV23-1	TGCGCCAGCAGCCAAGAAAGGGCCACCGGGGAGCTGTTTTTT	CASSQERATGELFF
few	TRBJ1-3	-	TRBV27	TGTGCCAGCAGGAAGTCCCTGGGCTCTGGAAACACCATATATTTT	CASRKSLGSGNTIYF
once	TRBJ1-4	-	TRBV2	TGTGCCAGCAAACCACAGGGACGTTCTGAAAAACTGTTTTTT	CASKPQGRSEKLFF
few	TRBJ2-1	TRBD2	TRBV29-1	TGCAGCGTTCCCGGGACTAGCTACAATGAGCAGTTCTTC	CSVPGTSYNEQFF
few	TRBJ2-7	-	TRBV28	TGTGCCAGCAGTTTAGGCGGGAAGTCGTACGAGCAGTACTTC	CASSLGGKSYEQYF
-	TRBJ2-7	-	TRBV19	TGTGCCAGTAGTATTGGCGGGACAGCGTTCTCCTACGAGCAGTACTTC	CASSIGGTAFSYEQYF
-	TRBJ1-1	-	TRBV30	TGTGCCTGGAGTGTATCTCCCCTCAACACGGAAGCTTTCTTT	CAWSVSPLNTEAFF
-	TRBJ2-5	TRBD2	TRBV7-9	TGTGCCAGCAGCGTAGCGGGACAAGAGACCCAGTACTTC	CASSVAGQETQYF
-	TRBJ2-3	TRBD2	TRBV7-9	TGTGCCAGCAGCTTGGGTAGCGGGGTTAGCACAGATACGCAGTATTTT	CASSLGSGVSTDTQYF
-	TRBJ2-5	TRBD2	TRBV7-2	TGTGCCAGCAGCTCCTTAGCGGGAGCCTGGGAGACCCAGTACTTC	CASSSLAGAWETQYF
few	TRBJ2-2	-	TRBV19	TGTGCCAGTAAGAAGCCAGGGCAACGGATCGGGGAGCTGTTTTTT	CASKKPGQRIGELFF
few	TRBJ2-1	-	TRBV7-3	TGTGCCAGCAGCCGATCCTTCGGCGGGTACAATGAGCAGTTCTTC	CASSRSFGGYNEQFF
-	TRBJ2-7	TRBD1	TRBV4-2	TGTGCCAGCAGCCACGGGACAGGGGGCAATGAGCAGTACTTC	CASSHGTGGNEQYF
few	TRBJ1-1	TRBD1	TRBV5-1	TGCGCCAGCAGCTTCCTCGGACAGGAAGAAGCTTTCTTT	CASSFLGQEEAFF
many	TRBJ2-1	TRBD2	TRBV4-1	TGCGCCAGCAGCCGCCCCGGACTAGCGTCCTACAATGAGCAGTTCTTC	CASSRPGLASYNEQFF
-	TRBJ1-2	-	TRBV6-1	TGTGCCAGCAGTGTACAAAACTATGGCTACACCTTC	CASSVQNYGYTF
-	TRBJ2-5	-	TRBV25-1	TGTGCCAGCAGTGAATATAGGGGGACCCAAGAGACCCAGTACTTC	CASSEYRGTQETQYF
-	TRBJ2-5	TRBD2	TRBV30	TGTGCCTGGAGTTGGAGCGGGAGGGCCGAGGAGACCCAGTACTTC	CAWSWSGRAEETQYF